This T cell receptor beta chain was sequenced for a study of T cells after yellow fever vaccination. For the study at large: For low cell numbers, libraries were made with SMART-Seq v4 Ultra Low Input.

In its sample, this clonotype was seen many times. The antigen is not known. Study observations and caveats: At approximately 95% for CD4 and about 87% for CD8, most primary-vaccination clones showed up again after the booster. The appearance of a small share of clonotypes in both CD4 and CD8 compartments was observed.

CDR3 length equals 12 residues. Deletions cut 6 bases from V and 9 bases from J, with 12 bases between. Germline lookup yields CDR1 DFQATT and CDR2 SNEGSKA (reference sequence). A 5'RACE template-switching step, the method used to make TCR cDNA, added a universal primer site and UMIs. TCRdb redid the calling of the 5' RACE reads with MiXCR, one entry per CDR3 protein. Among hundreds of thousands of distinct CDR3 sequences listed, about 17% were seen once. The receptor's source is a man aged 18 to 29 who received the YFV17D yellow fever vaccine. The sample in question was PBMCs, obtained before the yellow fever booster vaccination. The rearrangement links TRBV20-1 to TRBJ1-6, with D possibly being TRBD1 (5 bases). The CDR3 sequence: CSAVDSASPLHF. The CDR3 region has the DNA TGCAGTGCCGTAGACAGTGCTTCACCCCTCCACTTT.